Below, 15 T cell receptor beta chains from the same sample are listed, as sequenced in a study of OX40 agonist ivuxolimab in advanced cancers. Method: immunoSEQ multiplex PCR; TCRdb's copy keeps in-frame clones and lacks some. In the table there are around 69,000 clones, roughly 87% of which are singletons. This specimen consisted of CD4+ or CD8+ T cells sorted from blood, obtained in a trial of the OX40 agonist ivuxolimab. The receptors were gathered from an adult with an advanced solid tumor such as melanoma, head and neck, liver or kidney cancer.

The rearrangement links TRBV27 to TRBJ2-3; 9 positions match TRBD1. The V and J ends lost 5 bases and 2 bases, in that order; junction bases with no gene match: 5. Germline CDR1 and CDR2: MNHEY and SMNVEV (reference sequence). CDR3 size: 15 residues. The CDR3 reads CASSLGQGVTDTQYF. For the CDR3, the DNA is TGTGCCAGCAGTCTGGGACAGGGTGTCACAGATACGCAGTATTTT.

In this sample, this clone turned up a few times. The chain recombines TRBV7-9 with TRBJ1-3; 10 positions match TRBD1. V was clipped by 4 bases and J by 5 bases; unmatched bases: 5. The CDR3 loop spans 15 amino acids. In germline, CDR1 is SEHNR, CDR2 FQNEAQ (reference sequence). CDR3 amino acids: CASSYPGQGRNTIYF. CDR3 in DNA: TGTGCCAGCAGCTATCCGGGACAGGGGAGAAACACCATATATTTT.

V gene TRBV5-1 combines with J gene TRBJ2-3, with D perhaps TRBD1 (5 bases). CDR3 size: 14 residues. Germline lookup yields CDR1 SGHRS and CDR2 YFSETQ. The V end was cut by 1 base, the J end by 5 bases, with 11 bases between. This chain's CDR3 is CASSLTDTVDTQYF. CDR3 DNA sequence: TGCGCCAGCAGCTTGACGGACACAGTAGATACGCAGTATTTT.

This clone was counted once. V and J are TRBV6-1 and TRBJ2-7; D is perhaps TRBD2 (6 bases). The CDR3 is 15 residues long. Trimming shortened V by 6 bases and J by 2 bases, and 17 bases separated the two germline ends. Germline V CDR1 and CDR2: MNHNS, SASEGT. CDR3 residues: CASSFSGTSAYEQYF. CDR3 DNA sequence: TGTGCCAGCAGCTTTTCCGGGACTTCCGCCTACGAGCAGTACTTC.

A remark on this clone: The same CDR3 is also encoded by other DNA sequences in this sample. The chain links TRBV7-2 to TRBJ1-5; 7 bases agree with TRBD1. Germline-derived CDR1 and CDR2 are SGHTA and FQGNSA. The CDR3 runs 16 residues. Trimming took 1 base from V and 7 from J; bases not matched to a gene: 10. As DNA, the CDR3 is TGTGCCAGCAGCTTAGTAGGGGGCGGGGGGCAGCAGCCCCAGCATTTT. Its protein product is CASSLVGGGGQQPQHF.

The chain employs TRBV7-2 and TRBJ2-7; weak D call: TRBD2 (6 bases). CDR1 and CDR2 (germline): SGHTA, FQGNSA. Trimming removed 3 bases at V and 3 bases at J, with 12 bases between. This CDR3 has 14 amino acids. The chain's CDR3 is CASSLTGGNYEQYF. As DNA, the CDR3 is TGTGCCAGCAGCTTGACTGGGGGGAACTACGAGCAGTACTTC.

This rearrangement joins TRBV5-4 to TRBJ2-7, with TRBD2 as a possible D gene (6 bases). This CDR3 spans 15 amino acids. CDR1 and CDR2 (germline): SGHNT, YYREEE (reference sequence). V lost 4 bases and J 0 bases, leaving 14 bases between the germline ends. CDR3 in amino acids: CASSQGTSSSYEQYF. As DNA, the CDR3 is TGTGCCAGCAGCCAAGGGACTTCTAGCTCCTACGAGCAGTACTTC.

The gene calls are TRBV6-5 and TRBJ1-2; D gene uncertain. Trimming shortened V by 7 bases and J by 2 bases, and 14 bases separated the two germline ends. CDR3 length: 14 residues. Germline assignment: CDR1 MNHEY and CDR2 SVGAGI. The CDR3 DNA sequence: TGTGCCAGCAACCCAGTCGACGGCAACTATGGCTACACCTTC. Amino acids: CASNPVDGNYGYTF.

J is TRBJ2-1 and V is TRBV4-1; D is unclear. From germline, CDR1 is MGHRA and CDR2 YSYEKL. Trimming cost V 1 base and J 1 base, with 8 bases left between them. The CDR3 sequence is 15 residues long. The CDR3 is CASSQGLQSYNEQFF. The CDR3 DNA reads TGCGCCAGCAGCCAAGGTTTACAGTCCTACAATGAGCAGTTCTTC.

The J gene is TRBJ2-5, the V gene TRBV7-8; 7 bases are shared with TRBD2. The length of the CDR3 is 16 residues. The junction had 10 bases not matched to a gene; V was cut back by 5 bases and J by 1 base. CDR1 is SGHVS, CDR2 FQNEAQ, per germline. The CDR3 DNA reads TGTGCCAGCAGCCTTGGGGCGTCTAGCGGCCAAGAGACCCAGTACTTC. It codes for CASSLGASSGQETQYF.

This chain joins TRBV2 and TRBJ1-2, with D possibly TRBD1 on 5 matching bases. V was pared by 4 bases and J by 4 bases, with 10 bases between. In germline, CDR1 is SNHLY, CDR2 FYNNEI. The CDR3 has 13 residues. CDR3 sequence (DNA): TGTGCCAGCAGTGGCGGGCAGGGCTATGGCTACACCTTC. Translation gives CASSGGQGYGYTF.

The gene calls are TRBV4-2 and TRBJ2-3, with 9 bases that match TRBD2. With 1 base clipped from V and 4 bases from J, the junction kept 3 bases outside the gene matches. CDR1 and CDR2 (germline): LGHNA, YNFKEQ. The CDR3 extends over 15 amino acids. The CDR3 region has the DNA TGTGCCAGCAGCCAAGGGGCGGGAGGGCCAGATACGCAGTATTTT. It yields the protein CASSQGAGGPDTQYF.

The genes are TRBV18 and TRBJ2-2; TRBD1 matches 7 bases. Germline trimming cut 5 bases from V and 7 bases from J; bases unmatched to any gene: 7. CDR1 KGHSH and CDR2 LQKENI come from the germline V gene. The CDR3 is 14 residues long. In nucleotides, the CDR3 is TGTGCCAGCTCATCGAGACAGGGTAACGGGGAGCTGTTTTTT. It translates to CASSSRQGNGELFF. The variable domain in full, completed from reference TRBV18 and TRBJ2-2, reads NAGVMQNPRHLVRRRGQEARLRCSPMKGHSHVYWYRQLPEEGLKFMVYLQKENIIDESGMPKERFSAEFPKEGPSILRIQQVVRGDSAAYFCASSSRQGNGELFFGEGSRLTVL.

This sequence joins TRBV4-1 and TRBJ2-1, with 9 bases that match TRBD2. The CDR3 contains 15 residues. The junction had 5 bases not matched to a gene; V was cut back by 4 bases and J by 4 bases. CDR1 and CDR2 (germline): MGHRA, YSYEKL. As DNA, the CDR3 is TGCGCCAGCAGCCCCACTAGCGGGCCGTACAATGAGCAGTTCTTC. Protein product: CASSPTSGPYNEQFF.

The chain is built from TRBV27 and TRBJ1-1; D ambiguous. The CDR3 runs 11 residues. Trimming took off 7 bases at V and 4 bases at J, with 7 bases between the two ends. CDR1 and CDR2 (germline): MNHEY, SMNVEV (reference sequence). The CDR3 sequence: CASKLGTEAFF. The CDR3 nucleotides are TGTGCCAGCAAGCTGGGCACTGAAGCTTTCTTT.